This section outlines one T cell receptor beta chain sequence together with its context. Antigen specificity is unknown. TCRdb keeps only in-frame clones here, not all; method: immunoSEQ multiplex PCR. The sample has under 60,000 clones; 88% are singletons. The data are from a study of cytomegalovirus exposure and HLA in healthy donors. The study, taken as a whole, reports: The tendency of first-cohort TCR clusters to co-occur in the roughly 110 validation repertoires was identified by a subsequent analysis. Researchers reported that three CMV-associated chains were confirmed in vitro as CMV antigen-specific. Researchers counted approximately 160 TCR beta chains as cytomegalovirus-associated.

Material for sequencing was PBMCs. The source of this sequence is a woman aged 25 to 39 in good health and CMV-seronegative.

Written as DNA, the CDR3 is TGTGCCAGCAGCTTACGGGGACAGGGGGTGCCGTTCTTC. Residues: CASSLRGQGVPFF. This chain uses TRBV13 with TRBJ2-1, with 11 bases fitting TRBD1. CDR3 length: 13 amino acids. Germline CDR1 and CDR2: PRHDT and FYEKMQ (reference sequence). The J segment lost 15 bases and the V segment lost 2 bases, leaving 6 bases of the junction unmatched.